The 16 T cell receptor beta chains given below trace back to one sample, sequenced in a study of cytomegalovirus exposure and HLA in healthy donors. It was with 60 Vbeta and 13 Jbeta primers that the PCR ran. Profiled with immunoSEQ multiplex PCR; TCRdb holds only in-frame clones, not every one. The sample's table shows around 140,000 clones. Specimen: PBMCs. These receptors came from a middle-aged woman in good health and CMV-seronegative.

The rearrangement uses TRBV18 and TRBJ2-7, with TRBD1 matching over 7 bases. CDR3 size: 13 residues. In germline, CDR1 is KGHSH, CDR2 LQKENI. Unmatched junction bases numbered 5, after V lost 6 bases and J lost 3 bases. CDR3 DNA sequence: TGTGCCAGCTCTGACAGGGAAATCTACGAGCAGTACTTC. As protein: CASSDREIYEQYF. The full variable domain, its missing parts supplied by reference TRBV18 and TRBJ2-7, is NAGVMQNPRHLVRRRGQEARLRCSPMKGHSHVYWYRQLPEEGLKFMVYLQKENIIDESGMPKERFSAEFPKEGPSILRIQQVVRGDSAAYFCASSDREIYEQYFGPGTRLTVT.

This chain links TRBV14 with TRBJ1-2; D perhaps matches TRBD1 (6 bases). Germline loops: CDR1 SGHDN, CDR2 FVKESK. Trimming stripped 4 bases from V and 2 bases from J, with 17 bases between. The CDR3 runs to 16 residues. In DNA form, the CDR3 reads TGTGCCAGCAGCCTTTTAACAGGGATCAGCAACTATGGCTACACCTTC. Its protein is CASSLLTGISNYGYTF.

The chain employs TRBV5-1 and TRBJ2-3, with TRBD2 matching over 13 bases. Germline values: CDR1 SGHRS, CDR2 YFSETQ. This CDR3 is 17 amino acids long. V was pared by 1 base and J by 5 bases, with 7 bases of the junction left unmatched. The CDR3 sequence is CASSLQGLAGVGDTQYF. The CDR3 nucleotides read TGCGCCAGCAGCTTGCAAGGACTAGCGGGGGTAGGAGATACGCAGTATTTT.

V gene TRBV9 combines with J gene TRBJ2-1, with a possible D match to TRBD1 (5 bases). The germline V gene has CDR1 SGDLS and CDR2 YYNGEE. The length of the CDR3 is 12 residues. V lost 2 bases, J lost 8 bases, and 8 bases lay in between. CDR3 protein: CASSVQGYEQFF. The DNA for the CDR3 is TGTGCCAGCAGCGTCCAGGGTTATGAGCAGTTCTTC.

The rearrangement links TRBV27 to TRBJ1-6; weak D call: TRBD1 (5 bases). The V and J ends lost 3 bases and 11 bases respectively, with 14 bases between them. Looked up from germline, CDR1 is MNHEY and CDR2 is SMNVEV (reference sequence). The CDR3 consists of 14 residues. DNA of the CDR3: TGTGCCAGCAGTTTTGGGGGGTCGAGAACACCCCTCCACTTT. Protein product: CASSFGGSRTPLHF.

The chain employs TRBV6-1 and TRBJ1-2; TRBD1 might be the D (6 bases). With 6 bases removed from V and 4 bases from J, the gap between germline ends came to 15 bases. CDR1 and CDR2 (germline): MNHNS, SASEGT. The CDR3 has 14 amino acids. The CDR3 sequence: CASSLGHQLYGYTF. The CDR3 bases are TGTGCCAGCAGCCTGGGACACCAACTCTATGGCTACACCTTC.

The rearrangement links TRBV4-2 to TRBJ2-5, with D possibly being TRBD2 (7 bases). The length of the CDR3 is 16 residues. Between the trimmed V and J ends, which lost 0 bases and 5 bases, there was a span of 16 bases. The V gene's germline CDR1 is LGHNA and CDR2 YNFKEQ. The chain's CDR3 is CASSQDSGGAFETQYF. The CDR3 DNA reads TGTGCCAGCAGCCAAGACAGTGGGGGGGCGTTTGAGACCCAGTACTTC.

The V gene is TRBV18, the J gene TRBJ2-7; 13 positions agree with TRBD2. This CDR3 has 16 residues. Germline values: CDR1 KGHSH, CDR2 LQKENI. The ends lost 4 bases at V and 1 base at J; junction bases unmatched: 4. CDR3 residues: CASSRTSGGPSYEQYV. CDR3 DNA: TGTGCCAGCTCACGGACTAGCGGGGGCCCTTCCTACGAGCAGTACGTC.

V usage is TRBV7-3 and J usage is TRBJ2-3; TRBD2 might be the D (5 bases). CDR1 SGHTA and CDR2 FQGTGA come from the germline V gene. V gave up 0 bases and J gave up 0 bases, with 7 bases separating them. This CDR3 comprises 15 residues. The CDR3 protein is CASSLTSGSTDTQYF. DNA of the CDR3: TGTGCCAGCAGCTTAACCAGCGGAAGCACAGATACGCAGTATTTT.

The genes are TRBV9 and TRBJ1-1; a weak D match, TRBD1 (6 bases). CDR1 and CDR2 (germline): SGDLS, YYNGEE. The CDR3 runs to 15 residues. V was cut by 1 base and J by 5 bases, with 15 bases left in between. CDR3 protein: CASSVLNAGVTEAFF. The CDR3 DNA reads TGTGCCAGCAGCGTATTAAACGCAGGGGTGACTGAAGCTTTCTTT. The full variable domain, in which reference TRBV9 and TRBJ1-1 provide the parts outside the CDR3, is DSGVTQTPKHLITATGQRVTLRCSPRSGDLSVYWYQQSLDQGLQFLIQYYNGEERAKGNILERFSAQQFPDLHSELNLSSLELGDSALYFCASSVLNAGVTEAFFGQGTRLTVV.

This chain joins TRBV7-3 and TRBJ1-4; tentatively, D is TRBD1 (5 bases). The V gene's germline CDR1 is SGHTA and CDR2 FQGTGA. V was shortened by 4 bases and J by 4 bases, with 10 bases between the two germline ends. This CDR3 comprises 14 residues. The CDR3 sequence: CASSSRGYNEKLFF. The DNA for the CDR3 is TGTGCCAGCAGCTCCCGGGGGTATAATGAAAAACTGTTTTTT.

The chain joins TRBV9 to TRBJ1-5; no reliable D call. The germline V gene encodes CDR1 SGDLS and CDR2 YYNGEE. The CDR3 extends over 14 amino acids. V was trimmed by 0 bases and J by 9 bases, leaving 13 bases between them. CDR3 loop: CASSVDDGRGPQHF. The CDR3 nucleotides read TGTGCCAGCAGCGTAGACGACGGTCGGGGGCCCCAGCATTTT.

This chain uses TRBV10-3 with TRBJ2-3; TRBD1 agrees at 10 bases. J lost 2 bases, V lost 0 bases, and 2 bases had no gene match. Germline CDR1 is ENHRY and CDR2 is SYGVKD. CDR3 size: 16 residues. Written as DNA, the CDR3 is TGTGCCATCAGTGAGTCGGGGACAGGGGTCACAGATACGCAGTATTTT. As protein: CAISESGTGVTDTQYF.

CDR3 sequence: CASSKGGEQYV. The CDR3 bases are TGTGCCAGCAGTAAGGGAGGCGAGCAGTACGTC. The V call is TRBV7-3, the J call TRBJ2-7, with D possibly matching TRBD2 (6 bases). Per germline, CDR1 SGHTA and CDR2 FQGTGA. The CDR3 length is 11 residues. V dropped 6 bases and J dropped 6 bases, with 9 bases sitting between them.

This chain uses TRBV6-5 with TRBJ1-4; tentative D call: TRBD1 (6 bases). CDR1 is MNHEY and CDR2 is SVGAGI in the germline V gene. This CDR3 contains 14 residues. Trimming stripped 2 bases from V and 8 bases from J, with 12 bases between. CDR3 DNA sequence: TGTGCCAGCAGTTACGGGGGGGCAGGAGAAAAACTGTTTTTT. Translation: CASSYGGAGEKLFF.

The rearrangement links TRBV27 to TRBJ2-1; 8 bases are shared with TRBD1. Germline CDR1 reads MNHEY; CDR2 reads SMNVEV (reference sequence). This CDR3 is 17 amino acids long. Losses at the gene ends were 1 base for V and 7 bases for J; bases not matched to a gene: 12. The CDR3 here is CASSLWSPTGGRNEQFF. The DNA of the CDR3 is TGTGCCAGCAGTTTATGGAGTCCCACAGGGGGTCGGAATGAGCAGTTCTTC.